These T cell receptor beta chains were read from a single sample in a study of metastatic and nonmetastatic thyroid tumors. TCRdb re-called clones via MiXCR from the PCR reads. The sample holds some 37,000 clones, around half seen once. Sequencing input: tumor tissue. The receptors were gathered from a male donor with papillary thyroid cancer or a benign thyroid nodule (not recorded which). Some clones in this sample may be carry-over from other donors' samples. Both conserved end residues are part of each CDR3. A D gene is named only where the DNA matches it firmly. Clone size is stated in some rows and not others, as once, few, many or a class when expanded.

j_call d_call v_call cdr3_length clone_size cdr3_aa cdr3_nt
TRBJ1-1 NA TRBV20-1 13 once CSAPHMAGTEAFF TGCAGTGCTCCCCACATGGCTGGCACTGAAGCTTTCTTT
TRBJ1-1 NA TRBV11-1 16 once CASRRATSQEGTEAFF TGTGCCAGCAGGAGGGCCACGAGCCAGGAGGGTACTGAAGCTTTCTTT
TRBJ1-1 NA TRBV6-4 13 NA CASSEQVNTEAFF TGTGCCAGCAGTGAACAAGTGAACACTGAAGCTTTCTTT
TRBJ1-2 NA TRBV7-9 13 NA CASSPGYEYGYTF TGTGCCAGCAGCCCGGGTTACGAGTATGGCTACACCTTC
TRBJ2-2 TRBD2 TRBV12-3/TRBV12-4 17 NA CASSPPGGFRSTGELFF TGTGCCAGCAGCCCTCCGGGGGGATTTAGAAGCACCGGGGAGCTGTTTTTT
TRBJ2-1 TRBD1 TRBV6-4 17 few CASSPGTGGARYNEQFF TGTGCCAGCTCCCCCGGGACAGGGGGCGCCCGCTACAATGAGCAGTTCTTC
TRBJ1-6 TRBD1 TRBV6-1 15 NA CASRQGLYYNSPLHF TGTGCCAGCAGACAGGGGCTCTACTATAATTCACCCCTCCACTTT
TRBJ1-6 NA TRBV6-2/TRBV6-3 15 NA CASSYGAGVGSPLHF TGTGCCAGCAGTTACGGGGCAGGGGTGGGTTCACCCCTCCACTTT
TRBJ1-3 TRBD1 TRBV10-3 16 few CAISESGTGAGNTIYF TGTGCCATCAGTGAGTCCGGGACAGGGGCTGGAAACACCATATATTTT
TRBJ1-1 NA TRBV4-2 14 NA CASSLGSSNTEAFF TGTGCCAGCAGCCTTGGCAGCTCTAACACTGAAGCTTTCTTT
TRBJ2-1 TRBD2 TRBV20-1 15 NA CSAPQLAGKGNEQFF TGCAGTGCTCCTCAACTAGCGGGGAAGGGCAATGAGCAGTTCTTC
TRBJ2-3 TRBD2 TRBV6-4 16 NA CASSDSTSGGSDTQYF TGTGCCAGCAGTGACTCGACTAGCGGGGGGTCAGATACGCAGTATTTT
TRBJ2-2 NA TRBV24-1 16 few CATSDSKRAGDGELFF TGTGCCACCAGTGATTCGAAAAGGGCCGGTGACGGGGAGCTGTTTTTT
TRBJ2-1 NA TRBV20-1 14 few CSASNGASVDEQFF TGCAGTGCTTCAAATGGGGCCAGTGTCGATGAGCAGTTCTTC
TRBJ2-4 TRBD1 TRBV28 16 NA CASRRPGQGPKNIQYF TGTGCCAGCAGACGACCGGGACAGGGGCCCAAAAACATTCAGTACTTC
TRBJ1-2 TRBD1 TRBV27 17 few CASSLFTPGTGDYGYTF TGTGCCAGCAGTTTATTTACTCCGGGGACAGGGGACTATGGCTACACCTTC
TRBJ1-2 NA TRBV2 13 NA CASSNRAGDGYTF TGTGCCAGCAGTAATAGGGCAGGGGACGGCTACACCTTC
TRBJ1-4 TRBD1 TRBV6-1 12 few CAGRDRNEKLFF TGTGCCGGCCGGGACAGGAATGAAAAACTGTTTTTT
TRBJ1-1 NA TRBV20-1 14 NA CSAREWAMNTEAFF TGCAGTGCTAGAGAATGGGCCATGAACACTGAAGCTTTCTTT
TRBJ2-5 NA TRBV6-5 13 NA CASSHPNQETQYF TGTGCCAGCAGTCACCCTAACCAAGAGACCCAGTACTTC
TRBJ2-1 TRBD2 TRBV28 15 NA CASKFSGSSYNEQFF TGTGCCAGCAAGTTTAGCGGGAGTTCCTACAATGAGCAGTTCTTC
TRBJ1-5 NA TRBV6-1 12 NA CASTQGNQPQHF TGTGCCAGCACACAGGGCAATCAGCCCCAGCATTTT
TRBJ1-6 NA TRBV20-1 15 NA CSARGSRKGNSPLHF TGCAGTGCTAGAGGTAGTAGAAAGGGGAATTCACCCCTCCACTTT
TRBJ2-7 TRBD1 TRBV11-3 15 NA CASSPLGTGPYEQYF TGTGCCAGCTCCCCTTTAGGGACAGGACCCTACGAGCAGTACTTC
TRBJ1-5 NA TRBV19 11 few CASSISGPQHF TGTGCCAGTAGTATTTCCGGGCCCCAGCATTTT
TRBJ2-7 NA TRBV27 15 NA CASTSRNGPHYEQYF TGTGCCAGCACTTCTCGAAATGGGCCCCACTACGAGCAGTACTTC
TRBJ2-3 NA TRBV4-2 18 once CASSQPDSGRPSTDTQYF TGTGCCAGCAGCCAACCAGACTCCGGGCGGCCTAGCACAGATACGCAGTATTTT
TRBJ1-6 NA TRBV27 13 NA CASSLGLISPLHF TGTGCCAGCAGTTTGGGACTGATTTCACCCCTCCACTTT
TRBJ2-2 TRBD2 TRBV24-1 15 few CATSDLAGDTGELFF TGTGCCACCAGTGATCTAGCGGGAGACACCGGGGAGCTGTTTTTT
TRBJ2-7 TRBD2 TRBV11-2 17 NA CASSPPGLAGGSHEQYF TGTGCCAGCAGCCCGCCGGGACTAGCGGGAGGGTCCCACGAGCAGTACTTC
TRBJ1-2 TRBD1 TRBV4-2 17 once CASSQDRRGRSNYGYTF TGTGCCAGCAGCCAAGATCGGAGGGGGCGGTCTAACTATGGCTACACCTTC